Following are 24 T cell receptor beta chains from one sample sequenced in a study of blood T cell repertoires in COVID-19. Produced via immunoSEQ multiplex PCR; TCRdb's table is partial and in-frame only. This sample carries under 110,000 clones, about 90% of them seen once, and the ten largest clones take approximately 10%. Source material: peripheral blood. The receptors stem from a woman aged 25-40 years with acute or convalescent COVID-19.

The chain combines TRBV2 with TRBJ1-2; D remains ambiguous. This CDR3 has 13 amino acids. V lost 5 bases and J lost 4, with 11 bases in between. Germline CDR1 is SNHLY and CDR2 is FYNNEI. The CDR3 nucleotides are TGTGCCAGCAGTTTTACAGAAGTCTATGGCTACACCTTC. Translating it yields CASSFTEVYGYTF.

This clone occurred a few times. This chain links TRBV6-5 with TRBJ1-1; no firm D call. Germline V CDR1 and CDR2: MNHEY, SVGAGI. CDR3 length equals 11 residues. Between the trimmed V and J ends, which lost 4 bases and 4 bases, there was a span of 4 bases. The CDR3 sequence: CASSSSTEAFF. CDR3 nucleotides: TGTGCCAGCAGTTCCAGCACTGAAGCTTTCTTT.

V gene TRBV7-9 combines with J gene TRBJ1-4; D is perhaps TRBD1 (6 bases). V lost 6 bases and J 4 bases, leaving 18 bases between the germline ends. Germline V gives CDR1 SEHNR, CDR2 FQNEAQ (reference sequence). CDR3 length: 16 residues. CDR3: CASRPREGTSNEKLFF. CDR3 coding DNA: TGTGCCAGCAGACCAAGAGAGGGGACAAGTAATGAAAAACTGTTTTTT.

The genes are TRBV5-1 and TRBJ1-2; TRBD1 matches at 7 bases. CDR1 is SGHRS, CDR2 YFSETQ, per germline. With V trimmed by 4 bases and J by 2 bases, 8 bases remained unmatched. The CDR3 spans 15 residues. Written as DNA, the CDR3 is TGCGCCAGCAGCACAATGGGACAGAGCAACTATGGCTACACCTTC. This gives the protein CASSTMGQSNYGYTF.

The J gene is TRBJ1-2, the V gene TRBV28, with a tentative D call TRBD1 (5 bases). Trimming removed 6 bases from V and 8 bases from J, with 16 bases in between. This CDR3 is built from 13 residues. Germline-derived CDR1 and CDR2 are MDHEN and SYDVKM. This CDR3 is CASSKGHFGGYTF. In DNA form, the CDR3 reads TGTGCCAGCAGCAAAGGACACTTCGGCGGCTACACCTTC.

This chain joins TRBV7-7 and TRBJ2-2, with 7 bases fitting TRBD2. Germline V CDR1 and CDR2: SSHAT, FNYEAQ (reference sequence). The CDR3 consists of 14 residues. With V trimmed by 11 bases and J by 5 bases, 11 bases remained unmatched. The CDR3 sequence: CAAGEGAGTGELFF. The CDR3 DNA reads TGTGCCGCCGGGGAGGGAGCGGGGACCGGGGAGCTGTTTTTT.

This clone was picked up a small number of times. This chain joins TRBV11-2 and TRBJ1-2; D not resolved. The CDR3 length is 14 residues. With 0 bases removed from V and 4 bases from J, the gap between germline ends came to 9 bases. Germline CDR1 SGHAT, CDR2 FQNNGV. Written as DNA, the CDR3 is TGTGCCAGCAGCTTAGATCTGGGAGGCTATGGCTACACCTTC. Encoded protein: CASSLDLGGYGYTF. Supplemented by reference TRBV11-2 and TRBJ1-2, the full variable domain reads EAGVAQSPRYKIIEKRQSVAFWCNPISGHATLYWYQQILGQGPKLLIQFQNNGVVDDSQLPKDRFSAERLKGVDSTLKIQPAKLEDSAVYLCASSLDLGGYGYTFGSGTRLTVV.

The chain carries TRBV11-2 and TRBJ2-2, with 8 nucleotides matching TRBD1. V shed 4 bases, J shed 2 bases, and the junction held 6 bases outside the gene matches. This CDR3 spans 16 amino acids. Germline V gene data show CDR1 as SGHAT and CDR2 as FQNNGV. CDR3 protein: CASSYSGGANTGELFF. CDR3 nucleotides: TGTGCCAGCAGCTACTCAGGGGGCGCAAACACCGGGGAGCTGTTTTTT.

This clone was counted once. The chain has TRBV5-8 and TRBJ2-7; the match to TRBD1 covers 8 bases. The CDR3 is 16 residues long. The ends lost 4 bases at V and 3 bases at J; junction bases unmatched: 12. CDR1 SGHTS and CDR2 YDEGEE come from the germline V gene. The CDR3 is CASSTARDRPFYEQYF. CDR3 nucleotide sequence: TGTGCCAGCAGCACCGCGAGGGACAGGCCGTTCTACGAGCAGTACTTC.

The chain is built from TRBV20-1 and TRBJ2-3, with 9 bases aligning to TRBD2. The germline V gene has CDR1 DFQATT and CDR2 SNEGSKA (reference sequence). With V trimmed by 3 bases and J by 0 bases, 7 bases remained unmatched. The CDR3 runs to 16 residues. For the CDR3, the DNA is TGCAGTGCTAGTCAAACGGGACTAGCAAGCACAGATACGCAGTATTTT. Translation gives CSASQTGLASTDTQYF.

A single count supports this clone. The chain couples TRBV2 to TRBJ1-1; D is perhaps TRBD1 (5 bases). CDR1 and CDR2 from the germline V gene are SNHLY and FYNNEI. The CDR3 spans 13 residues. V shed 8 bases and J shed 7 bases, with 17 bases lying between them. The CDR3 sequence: CASLWGTANEAFF. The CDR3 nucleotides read TGTGCCAGCCTTTGGGGCACGGCGAATGAAGCTTTCTTT.

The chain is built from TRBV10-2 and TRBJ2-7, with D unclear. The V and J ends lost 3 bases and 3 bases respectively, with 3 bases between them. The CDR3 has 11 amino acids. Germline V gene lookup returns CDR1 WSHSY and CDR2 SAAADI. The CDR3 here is CASSDHYEQYF. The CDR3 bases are TGCGCCAGCAGTGATCACTACGAGCAGTACTTC.

The CDR3 coding sequence is TGTGCCAGCAGCTTAGGTAACAGGAATTTGAACTATGGCTACACCTTC. This gives the protein CASSLGNRNLNYGYTF. The rearrangement uses TRBV13 and TRBJ1-2, with D possibly matching TRBD1 (5 bases). The germline V gene encodes CDR1 PRHDT and CDR2 FYEKMQ (reference sequence). The CDR3 length is 16 residues. Trimming shortened V by 0 bases and J by 2 bases, and 13 bases separated the two germline ends.

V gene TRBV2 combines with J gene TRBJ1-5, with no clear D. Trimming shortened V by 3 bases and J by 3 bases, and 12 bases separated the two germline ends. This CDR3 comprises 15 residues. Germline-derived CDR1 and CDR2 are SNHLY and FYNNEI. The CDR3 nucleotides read TGTGCCAGCAGTGAGGGCGGGCGAGTCAATCAGCCCCAGCATTTT. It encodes CASSEGGRVNQPQHF.

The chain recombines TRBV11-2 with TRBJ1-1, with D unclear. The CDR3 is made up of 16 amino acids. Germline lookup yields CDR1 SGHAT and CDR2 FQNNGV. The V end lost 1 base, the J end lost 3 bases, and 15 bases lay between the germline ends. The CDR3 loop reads CASSLAWRKKDTEAFF. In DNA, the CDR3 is TGTGCCAGCAGCTTAGCTTGGAGAAAAAAGGACACTGAAGCTTTCTTT.

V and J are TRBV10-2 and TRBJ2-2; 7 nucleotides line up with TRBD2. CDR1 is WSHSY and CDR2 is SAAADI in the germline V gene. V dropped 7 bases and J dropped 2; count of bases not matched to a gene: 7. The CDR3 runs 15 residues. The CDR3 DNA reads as TGCGCCAGCAAGTTTAGCGGGCTAAACACCGGGGAGCTGTTTTTT. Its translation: CASKFSGLNTGELFF.

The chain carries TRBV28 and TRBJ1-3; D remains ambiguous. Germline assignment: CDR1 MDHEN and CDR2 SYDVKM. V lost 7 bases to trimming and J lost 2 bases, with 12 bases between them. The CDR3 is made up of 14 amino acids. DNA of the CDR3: TGTGCCAGCACCCTAGGAGGAACTGGAAACACCATATATTTT. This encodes CASTLGGTGNTIYF.

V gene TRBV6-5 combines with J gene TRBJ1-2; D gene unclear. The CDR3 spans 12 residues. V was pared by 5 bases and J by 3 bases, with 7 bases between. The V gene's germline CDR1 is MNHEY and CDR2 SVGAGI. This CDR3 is CASSNTDYGYTF. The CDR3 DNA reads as TGTGCCAGCAGTAACACCGACTATGGCTACACCTTC.

CDR3 sequence reads: CASSGPQGYKGTGELFF. The CDR3 DNA is TGTGCCAGCAGCGGGCCTCAGGGTTATAAAGGCACCGGGGAGCTGTTTTTT. The chain joins TRBV9 to TRBJ2-2; D perhaps matches TRBD1 (5 bases). CDR1 and CDR2 from the germline V gene are SGDLS and YYNGEE. The CDR3 contains 17 residues. V was cut by 3 bases and J by 4 bases, with 19 bases left in between.

CDR3 DNA sequence: TGTGCCAGCAGCCCTATGGGCGGGTTCAATGAGCAGTTCTTC. As protein: CASSPMGGFNEQFF. J is TRBJ2-1 and V is TRBV7-9; TRBD2 is a possible D gene (5 bases). This CDR3 comprises 14 residues. The germline V and J ends were trimmed by 5 bases and 6 bases, with 14 bases remaining between them. CDR1 is SEHNR and CDR2 is FQNEAQ in the germline V gene (reference sequence).

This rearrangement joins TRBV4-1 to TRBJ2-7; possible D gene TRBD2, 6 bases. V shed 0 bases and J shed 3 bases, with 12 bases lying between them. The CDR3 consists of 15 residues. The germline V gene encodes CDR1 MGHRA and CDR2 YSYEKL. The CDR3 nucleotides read TGCGCCAGCAGCCAAGATGGGGGGACGCTCTACGAGCAGTACTTC. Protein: CASSQDGGTLYEQYF.

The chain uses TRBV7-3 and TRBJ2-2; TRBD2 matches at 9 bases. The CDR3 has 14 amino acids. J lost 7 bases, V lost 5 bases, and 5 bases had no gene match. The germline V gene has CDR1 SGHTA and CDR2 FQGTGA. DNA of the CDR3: TGTGCCAGCAGCCCCGGGACTAGCATCGGGGAGCTGTTTTTT. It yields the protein CASSPGTSIGELFF.

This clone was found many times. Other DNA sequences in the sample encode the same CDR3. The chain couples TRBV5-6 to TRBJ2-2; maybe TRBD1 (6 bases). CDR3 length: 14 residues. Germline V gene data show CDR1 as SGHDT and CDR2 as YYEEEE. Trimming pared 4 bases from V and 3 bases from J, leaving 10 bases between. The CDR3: CASSQQGHTGELFF. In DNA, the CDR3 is TGTGCCAGCAGCCAACAGGGCCACACCGGGGAGCTGTTTTTT.

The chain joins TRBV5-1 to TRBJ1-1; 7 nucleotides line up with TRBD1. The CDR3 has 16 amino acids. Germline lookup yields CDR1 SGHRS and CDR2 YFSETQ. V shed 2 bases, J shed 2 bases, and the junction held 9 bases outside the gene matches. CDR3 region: CASSFLSGTDNTEAFF. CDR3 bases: TGCGCCAGCAGCTTTCTATCCGGGACAGATAACACTGAAGCTTTCTTT.